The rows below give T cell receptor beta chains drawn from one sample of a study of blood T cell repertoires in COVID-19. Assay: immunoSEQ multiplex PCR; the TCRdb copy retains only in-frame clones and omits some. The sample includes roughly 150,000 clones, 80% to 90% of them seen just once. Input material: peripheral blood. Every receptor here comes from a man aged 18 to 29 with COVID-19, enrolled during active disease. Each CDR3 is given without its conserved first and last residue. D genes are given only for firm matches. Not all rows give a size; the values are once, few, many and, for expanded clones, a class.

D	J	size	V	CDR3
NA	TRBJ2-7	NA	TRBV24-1	ATPWLGREQY
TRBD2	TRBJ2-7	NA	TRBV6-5	ASRGTSGRYEQY
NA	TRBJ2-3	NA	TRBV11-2	ASSHTASTDTQY
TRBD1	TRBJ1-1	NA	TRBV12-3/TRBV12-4	ASRGDRGEAF
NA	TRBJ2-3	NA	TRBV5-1	ASSPVGGGTDTQY
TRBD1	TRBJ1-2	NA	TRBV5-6	ASSQTGGWGYT
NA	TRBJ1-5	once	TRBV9	ASSVEGGNQPQH
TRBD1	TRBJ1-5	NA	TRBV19	ASRQGLGNQPQH
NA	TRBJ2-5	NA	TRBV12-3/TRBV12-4	ASSLQGQATQY
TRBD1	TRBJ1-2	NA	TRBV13	ASSTRTGGLYGYT
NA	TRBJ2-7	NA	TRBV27	ASSLTRGEEQY
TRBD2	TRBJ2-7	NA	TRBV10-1	ASSESSSGSSEQY
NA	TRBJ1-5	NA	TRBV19	ASSIEPASRNQPQH
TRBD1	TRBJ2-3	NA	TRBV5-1	ASSPHGQASTDTQY
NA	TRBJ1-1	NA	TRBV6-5	ASSYSGRAYTEAF
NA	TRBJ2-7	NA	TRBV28	ASSSPHDRPLFPYEQY
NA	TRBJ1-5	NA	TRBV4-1	ASSQDFGEDGFNQPQH
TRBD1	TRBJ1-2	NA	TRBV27	ASSLRGGAYGNYGYT
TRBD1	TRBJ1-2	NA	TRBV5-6	ASSPGQGFNYGYT
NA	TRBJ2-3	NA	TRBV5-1	ASSLAISGNTDTQY
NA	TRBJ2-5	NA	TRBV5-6	ASSSRDGLQETQY
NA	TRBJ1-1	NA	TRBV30	AWIRDTYTEAF
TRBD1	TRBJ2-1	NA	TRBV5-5	ASKGQGFFEQF
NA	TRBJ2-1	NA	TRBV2	ASRGVRNEQF
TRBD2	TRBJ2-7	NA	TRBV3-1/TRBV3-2	ASSPSSGARGDEQY
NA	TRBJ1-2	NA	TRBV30	AWSIAGYGYT
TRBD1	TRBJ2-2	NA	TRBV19	ASRTNPGQGATGELF
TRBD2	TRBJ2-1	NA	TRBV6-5	ATSLGLAGLDEQF
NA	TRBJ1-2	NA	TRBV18	ASSETTNYGYT
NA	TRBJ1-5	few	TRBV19	ASQNRSNQPQH
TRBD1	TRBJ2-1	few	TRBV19	ASSTASRDREF
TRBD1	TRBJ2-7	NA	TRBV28	ASALQGFSYEQY
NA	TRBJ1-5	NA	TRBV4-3	ASSPTAGRNQPQH
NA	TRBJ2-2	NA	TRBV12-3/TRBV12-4	ASTQIGAGELF
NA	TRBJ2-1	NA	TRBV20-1	SASIMSEQF
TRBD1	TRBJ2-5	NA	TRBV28	ASSCPGGAYQETQY
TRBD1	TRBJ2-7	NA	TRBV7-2	ASSLFSGGQISYEQY
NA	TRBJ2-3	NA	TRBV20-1	SVSPYTQY
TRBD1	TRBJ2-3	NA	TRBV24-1	ATSDRGQGSDTQY
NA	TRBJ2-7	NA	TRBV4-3	ASSAGTRSYEQY
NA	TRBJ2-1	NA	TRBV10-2	ASRTGGSYNEQF
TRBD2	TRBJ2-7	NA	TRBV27	ASNSGSHEQY
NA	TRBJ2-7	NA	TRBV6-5	ASTGSYEQY
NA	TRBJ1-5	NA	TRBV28	ASRVTDNIQPQH
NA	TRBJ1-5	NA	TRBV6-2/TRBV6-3	ASSYTDSNQPQH
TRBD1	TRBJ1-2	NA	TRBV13	ASSLGTGLRNYGYT
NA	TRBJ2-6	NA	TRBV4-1	ASSLRDRQSGANVLT
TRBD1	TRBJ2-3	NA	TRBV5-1	ASSSQGAIADTQY
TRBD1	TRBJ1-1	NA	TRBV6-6	ASSRPSGTGAPRMAF
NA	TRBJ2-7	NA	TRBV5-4	ASSLGGLVSGYEQY
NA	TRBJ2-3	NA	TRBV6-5	ASKRVSTDTQY
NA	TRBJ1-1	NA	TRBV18	ASVETGNTEAF
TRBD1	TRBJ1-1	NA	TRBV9	ASSVTGGLAEAF
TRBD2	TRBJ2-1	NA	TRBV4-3	ASRPGTSGSTFDNEQF
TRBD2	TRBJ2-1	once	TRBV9	ASSARAGEAYNEQF
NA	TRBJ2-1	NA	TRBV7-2	ASSFYREQF
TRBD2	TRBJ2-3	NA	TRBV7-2	ASTGGYTDTQY